These 5 T cell receptor beta chains were all obtained from the same sample, sequenced in a study of T cells in Graves' hyperthyroidism and ophthalmopathy. There were TCR beta CDR3 regions amplified from RNA transcripts. The HTBI primer set served for first-round RT-PCR of the TCR CDR3. One entry per CDR3 protein, called by TCRdb with MiXCR from the multiplex PCR reads. The table lists about 500,000 distinct CDR3 sequences, 46% of them singletons. The sample consisted of peripheral blood or thyroid tissue (not recorded which). These receptor sequences come from an adult woman with Graves' disease, either hyperthyroidism or ophthalmopathy (not recorded which).

The chain employs TRBV29-1 and TRBJ2-7; D remains unclear. Germline CDR1 is SQVTM and CDR2 is ANQGSEA. V lost 2 bases and J lost 1, with 9 bases in between. The CDR3 totals 13 residues. CDR3: CSVEQKESYEQYF. The DNA for the CDR3 is TGCAGCGTTGAACAGAAGGAATCCTACGAGCAGTACTTC.

This rearrangement joins TRBV7-2 to TRBJ1-2; D may be TRBD1 (6 bases). From germline, CDR1 is SGHTA and CDR2 FQGNSA. Trimming shortened V by 5 bases and J by 8 bases, and 12 bases separated the two germline ends. The CDR3 consists of 12 residues. CDR3 DNA sequence: TGTGCCAGCAGCCGAAACCAGGGGGGCTACACCTTC. The encoded protein is CASSRNQGGYTF.

V is TRBV25-1 and J is TRBJ1-2; 10 bases fit TRBD1. This CDR3 has 13 residues. Trimming took 8 bases from V and 6 from J; bases not matched to a gene: 6. Germline CDR1 reads MGHDK; CDR2 reads SYGVNS. The CDR3 sequence is CASGGTGDDGYTF. The CDR3 nucleotides are TGTGCCAGCGGCGGGACAGGGGACGATGGCTACACCTTC.

This clonotype appeared many times. The CDR3 DNA is TGCAGTGCGGAAAGGGGCCCCAATCAGCCCCAGCATTTT. This sequence encodes CSAERGPNQPQHF. The chain is built from TRBV20-1 and TRBJ1-5, with a tentative D call TRBD1 (5 bases). Germline V CDR1 and CDR2: DFQATT, SNEGSKA (reference sequence). This CDR3 spans 13 amino acids. V was shortened by 6 bases and J by 3 bases, with 12 bases between the two germline ends.

The sample holds a few counts of this clonotype. The rearrangement links TRBV7-2 to TRBJ2-7; D is ambiguous. With 6 bases removed from V and 0 bases from J, the gap between germline ends came to 18 bases. Germline values: CDR1 SGHTA, CDR2 FQGNSA. The CDR3 sequence is 16 residues long. The DNA of the CDR3 is TGTGCCAGCAGGGCGGCTTTAGGCCAAAGCTCCTACGAGCAGTACTTC. Amino acid sequence: CASRAALGQSSYEQYF.